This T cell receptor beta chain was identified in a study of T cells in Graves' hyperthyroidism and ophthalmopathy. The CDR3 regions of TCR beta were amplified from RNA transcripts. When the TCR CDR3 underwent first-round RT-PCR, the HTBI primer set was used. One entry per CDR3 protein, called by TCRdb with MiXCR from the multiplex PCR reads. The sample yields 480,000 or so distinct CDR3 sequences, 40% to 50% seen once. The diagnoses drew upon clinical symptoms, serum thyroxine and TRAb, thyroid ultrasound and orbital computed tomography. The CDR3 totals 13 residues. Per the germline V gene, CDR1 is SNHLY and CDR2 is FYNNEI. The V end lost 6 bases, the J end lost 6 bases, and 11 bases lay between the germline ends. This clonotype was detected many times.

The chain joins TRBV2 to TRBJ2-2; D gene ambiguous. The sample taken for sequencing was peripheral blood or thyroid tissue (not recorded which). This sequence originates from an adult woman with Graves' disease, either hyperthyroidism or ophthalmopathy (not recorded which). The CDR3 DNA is TGTGCCAGCAGGAAAGTAGTGGCCGGGGAGCTGTTTTTT. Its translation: CASRKVVAGELFF.